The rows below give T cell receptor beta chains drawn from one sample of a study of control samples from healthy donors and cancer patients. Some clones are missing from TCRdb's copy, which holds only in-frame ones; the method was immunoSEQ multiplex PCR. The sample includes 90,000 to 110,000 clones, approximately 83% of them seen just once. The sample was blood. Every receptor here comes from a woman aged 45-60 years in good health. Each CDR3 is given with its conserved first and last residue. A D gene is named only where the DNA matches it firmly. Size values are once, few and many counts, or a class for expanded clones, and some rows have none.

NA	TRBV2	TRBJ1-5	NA	TGTGCCAGCATCCGGTTATTGGGACAGCCCCAGCATTTT	CASIRLLGQPQHF
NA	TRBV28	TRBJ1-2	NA	TGTGCCAGCACCCCGGGCAGCTATGGCTACACCTTC	CASTPGSYGYTF
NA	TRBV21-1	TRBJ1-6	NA	TGTGCCAGCAGCAAACCGGGACAGGGTAGTTCACCCCTCCACTTT	CASSKPGQGSSPLHF
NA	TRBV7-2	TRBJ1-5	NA	TGTGCCAGCAGCTTAGTACCAGGAGGGTTAGGCAATCAGCCCCAGCATTTT	CASSLVPGGLGNQPQHF
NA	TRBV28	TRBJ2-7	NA	TGTGCCAGCAGTGGGCCAGGGAGCCACGAGCAGTACTTC	CASSGPGSHEQYF
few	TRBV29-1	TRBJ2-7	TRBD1	TGCAGCGTTGAGGCAGGGGGCTTATACGAGCAGTACTTC	CSVEAGGLYEQYF
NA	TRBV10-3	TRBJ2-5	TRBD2	TGTGCCATCAGTGACTCTTTGGGACTAGGGGAGACCCAGTACTTC	CAISDSLGLGETQYF
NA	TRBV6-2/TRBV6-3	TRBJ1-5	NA	TGTGCCAGCAGTAATATACAGGGAAGGGATCAGCCCCAGCATTTT	CASSNIQGRDQPQHF
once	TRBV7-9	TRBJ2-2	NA	TGTGCCAGCCAGGGGGGTGAAGACACCGGGGAGCTGTTTTTT	CASQGGEDTGELFF
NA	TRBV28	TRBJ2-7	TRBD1	TGTGCCAGCAGCTTCAGGGGGCCTGGCGAGCAGTACTTC	CASSFRGPGEQYF
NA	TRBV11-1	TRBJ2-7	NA	TGTGCCAGCAGCCGGACGGACACCTACGAGCAGTACTTC	CASSRTDTYEQYF
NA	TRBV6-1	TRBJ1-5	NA	TGTGCCAGCAGTGAAGCTGGGGGCCTGTATCAGCCCCAGCATTTT	CASSEAGGLYQPQHF
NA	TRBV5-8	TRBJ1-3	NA	TGTGCCAGCAGCTTCGCGAGGGCCATCTCTGGAAACACCATATATTTT	CASSFARAISGNTIYF
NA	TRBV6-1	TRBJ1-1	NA	TGTGCCAGCAGTGACAGGGGTAGAATGAACACTGAAGCTTTCTTT	CASSDRGRMNTEAFF
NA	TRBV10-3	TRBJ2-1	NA	TGTGCCATCAGTGAAGGGGCCTTACGCAATGAGCAGTTCTTC	CAISEGALRNEQFF
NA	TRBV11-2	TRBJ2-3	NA	TGTGCCAGCAGCTTAGGTGTGGGTACGCAGTATTTT	CASSLGVGTQYF
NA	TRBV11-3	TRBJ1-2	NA	TGTGCCAGCAGCTTATCTTTGCAGTACGGCTACACCTTC	CASSLSLQYGYTF
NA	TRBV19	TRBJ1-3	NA	TGTGCCAGTAGGGGTGGAAACACCATATATTTT	CASRGGNTIYF
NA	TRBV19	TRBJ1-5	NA	TGTGCCAGTAGTATCGTGTTAGCCCTGAGTAACAATCAGCCCCAGCATTTT	CASSIVLALSNNQPQHF
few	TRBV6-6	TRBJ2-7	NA	TGTGCCAGCAGTTACGGTACAGCTTCCTACGAGCAGTACTTC	CASSYGTASYEQYF
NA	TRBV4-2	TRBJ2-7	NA	TGTGCCAGCAGCCAAGATCGGGCCGGGAGAAACGAGCAGTACTTC	CASSQDRAGRNEQYF
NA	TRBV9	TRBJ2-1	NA	TGTGCCAGCAGCGTAGGGGCAAATTACAATGAGCAGTTCTTC	CASSVGANYNEQFF
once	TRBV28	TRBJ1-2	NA	TGTGCCAGCAGTCCAGCTCCGGTAACGGTGGGCTACACCTTC	CASSPAPVTVGYTF
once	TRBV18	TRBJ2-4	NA	TGTGCCAGCTCTCCAGCCAGGGTTGGGGCCAAAAACATTCAGTACTTC	CASSPARVGAKNIQYF
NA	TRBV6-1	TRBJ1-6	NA	TGTGCCAGCAGTGAATTGTGGGGGTCGGATAATTCACCCCTCCACTTT	CASSELWGSDNSPLHF
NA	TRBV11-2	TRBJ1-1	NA	TGTGCCAGCAGCTTAGGCCAGGGGAACACTGAAGCTTTCTTT	CASSLGQGNTEAFF
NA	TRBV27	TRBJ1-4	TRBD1	TGTGCCAGCAGCTTAGCGCAGGGGGCTGGTGAAAAACTGTTTTTT	CASSLAQGAGEKLFF
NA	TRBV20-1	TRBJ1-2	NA	TGCAGTGCCCCCCCCGTGGGTGGCTACACCTTC	CSAPPVGGYTF
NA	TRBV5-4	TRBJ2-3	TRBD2	TGTGCCAGCAGCTTAGAGCGGGATCGGGGAGATACGCAGTATTTT	CASSLERDRGDTQYF
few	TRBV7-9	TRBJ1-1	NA	TGTGCCAGCAGCTTTAGCACGAACACTGAAGCTTTCTTT	CASSFSTNTEAFF
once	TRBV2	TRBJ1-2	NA	TGTGCCAGCAGTGATGGGGAGAGCTATGGCTACACCTTC	CASSDGESYGYTF
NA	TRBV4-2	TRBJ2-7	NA	TGTGCCAGCAGCCAAGGTTGGTCGACGGATCCTTCCTACGAGCAGTACTTC	CASSQGWSTDPSYEQYF
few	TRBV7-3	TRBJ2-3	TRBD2	TGTGCCAGCAGCTTGAGTAGCGGGGGGGCACATACGCAGTATTTT	CASSLSSGGAHTQYF
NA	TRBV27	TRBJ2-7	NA	TGTGCCAGCAGTTTGGAGGGTCGCGAGCAGTACTTC	CASSLEGREQYF
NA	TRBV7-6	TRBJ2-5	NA	TGTGCCAGTCGCCGCCAGAGCCAAGAGACCCAGTACTTC	CASRRQSQETQYF
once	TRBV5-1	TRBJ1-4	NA	TGCGCCAGCAGCGGTACGGCCGCGGGCCCTGGAGAAAAACTGTTTTTT	CASSGTAAGPGEKLFF
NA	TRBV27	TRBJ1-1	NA	TGTGCCAGCAAAGCGGGGGCGACTGAAGCTTTCTTT	CASKAGATEAFF
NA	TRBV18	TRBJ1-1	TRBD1	TGTGCCAGCTCACAACCGGGACAGGCTTTAAACACTGAAGCTTTCTTT	CASSQPGQALNTEAFF
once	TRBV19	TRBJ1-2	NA	TGTGCCAGTAGCACCGGGCCGGGGGGCTACACCTTC	CASSTGPGGYTF
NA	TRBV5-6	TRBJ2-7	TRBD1	TGTGCCAGCGGGACAGGGGGATACGAGCAGTACTTC	CASGTGGYEQYF
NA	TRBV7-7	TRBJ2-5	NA	TGTGCTAGCAGCTTCTCGGGGGCTGGGGAGACCCAGTACTTC	CASSFSGAGETQYF
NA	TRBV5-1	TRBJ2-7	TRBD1	TGCGCCAGCAGCTTCCATCGGACAGGCACCACTTACGAGCAGTACTTC	CASSFHRTGTTYEQYF
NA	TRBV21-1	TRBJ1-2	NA	TGTGCCAGCAGCAATCCGGGGTGGGGGGCGCTTGGCTACACCTTC	CASSNPGWGALGYTF
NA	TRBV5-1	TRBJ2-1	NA	TGCGCCAGCACCCTCCAATTAAGGGGGAGTAATGAGCAGTTCTTC	CASTLQLRGSNEQFF
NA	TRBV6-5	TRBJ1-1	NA	TGTGCCAGTCAAAGAGAGAACACTGAAGCTTTCTTT	CASQRENTEAFF
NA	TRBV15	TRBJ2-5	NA	TGTGCCACCAGCAGAGGCCGGTGGGAGGCCCAAGAGACCCAGTACTTC	CATSRGRWEAQETQYF
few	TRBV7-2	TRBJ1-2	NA	TGTGCCAGCAGCTCTGACACATATGGCTACACCTTC	CASSSDTYGYTF
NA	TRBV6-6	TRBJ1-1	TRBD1	TGTGCCAGCTTCTTGACAGGGATGAACACTGAAGCTTTCTTT	CASFLTGMNTEAFF
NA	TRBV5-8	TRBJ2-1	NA	TGTGCCAGCAGCCGGGACTCTTCCTCCCGTGAGCAGTTCTTC	CASSRDSSSREQFF
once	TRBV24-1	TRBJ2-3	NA	TGTGCCACCAGTGACGACACAGATACGCAGTATTTT	CATSDDTDTQYF
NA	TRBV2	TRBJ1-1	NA	TGTGCCAGCAGGCAGCAACGGGGCCATGAAGCTTTCTTT	CASRQQRGHEAFF
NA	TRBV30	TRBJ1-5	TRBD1	TGTGCCTGGAGCGGGGGACAGGGCCGTTGGCCCCAGCATTTT	CAWSGGQGRWPQHF